This T cell receptor (beta chain) derives from a study of blood T cell repertoires in COVID-19 (dated by TCRdb to about 2020). For the wider study: ImmuneRACE Cohort 3 recovered participants were defined by two consecutive negative NP/OP PCR tests, healthcare professional clearance, or symptom resolution. Subjects who had been exposed to COVID-19, were actively infected with it, or had recovered from it provided the deeply sampled blood TCRbeta repertoires that made up the dataset. Where available, HLA class I and class II types were obtained from metadata supplied by the sample provider rather than from assay-based typing. Samples from collaborators originated in the United States, Italy and Spain and spanned both the acute and convalescent phases of COVID-19. A de-identified subject ID, COVID-19 status, age in years and sex were almost always included in the sample metadata. The material from the prospective study consisted of cDNA or gDNA derived from T cells, B-cell-depleted T cells, or PBMCs. The samples were drawn from two sources: the first 160 participants of the ongoing ImmuneRACE study, and 1,000 to 1,500 subjects contributed by 6 global collaborators. A freely available public database, intended as a resource for researchers studying the immune response to SARS-CoV-2, is where the repertoires were released.

Details on this clone: This clone's antigen is unknown. No base quality values were provided; no much bigger clone lies one nucleotide off.

Measured from the cysteine to the phenylalanine, the CDR3 is 16 residues long. CDR3 DNA is the only sequence kept; it has 48 bases, read in frame from the first base. After removal of 3 bases from V and 5 bases from J, the junction retains 4 bases not matched to a gene. The germline V gene gives CDR1 as SGDLS and CDR2 as YYNGEE. Results the study describes overall, beyond this receptor: Clinical and demographic metadata were provided uncurated, with the amount varying by source and participant.

Participants in the prospective study were enrolled through a virtual design, were aged about 18 to 100 years, and lived in approximately 24 United States geographic areas. In the prospective study, participants were assigned to cohorts based on the clinical history participants reported in a screening survey and a study questionnaire. Mobile phlebotomists in the prospective study collected whole blood, serum and a nasopharyngeal or oropharyngeal swab from every participant. Additional blood draws and questionnaires over a roughly two-month period could optionally be provided by prospective study participants. Before DNA extraction, blood samples from the prospective study were shipped at room temperature or frozen. The immunoSEQ Assay, a bias-controlled multiplex PCR, was used to amplify TCRbeta CDR3 regions from genomic DNA. The paper's data handling went like this. Nucleated cell counts per sample were estimated from amplification of reference gene primers within the assay. To quantify the absolute abundance of each unique TCRbeta CDR3 rearrangement, sequence reads were collapsed and filtered. For each sample, productive Simpson clonality was calculated by taking the square root of Simpson's diversity index across productive rearrangements. The table comes from immuneACCESS by way of TCRdb, which keeps in-frame sequences with V and J called. Part of the clones is missing from these tables; in studies checked, under half for an unresolved V gene and the rest for unknown reasons. V and J calls and clone size come straight from that table; D and trimming were deduced from the DNA. In all, the sample holds approximately 250,000 clones, and more than 70% of those were seen once. The leading ten clones occupy approximately 2% of the sample.

The sequenced sample consisted of PBMCs or T cells enriched from blood (not recorded which). The rearranged segments are TRBV9 and TRBJ2-2, and 13 bases in between align with TRBD2. The clonotype comes from a woman aged 60 to 75 in a cohort exposed to, infected with or recovered from COVID-19 (not recorded which). CDR3 protein: CASSEGLAGPTGELFF. The nucleotides read TGTGCCAGCAGCGAGGGACTAGCGGGGCCAACCGGGGAGCTGTTTTTT. With the portions outside the CDR3 filled from the reference TRBV9 and TRBJ2-2 genes, the complete variable region becomes DSGVTQTPKHLITATGQRVTLRCSPRSGDLSVYWYQQSLDQGLQFLIQYYNGEERAKGNILERFSAQQFPDLHSELNLSSLELGDSALYFCASSEGLAGPTGELFFGEGSRLTVL.